The TCR beta chain under discussion was sequenced for a study of blood T cell repertoires in COVID-19. Overall study context: Samples of COVID-19 (acute and convalescent) were obtained from the United States, Italy and Spain. T cells, B-cell-depleted T cells, or PBMCs provided the cDNA or gDNA that served as material.

The CDR3 has 16 amino acids. Germline V gives CDR1 MNHEY, CDR2 SMNVEV (reference sequence). Trimming removed 5 bases at V and 0 bases at J, with 14 bases between. Authors' processing steps: Reference gene primer amplification in the assay estimated nucleated cell counts. Sequencing used immunoSEQ multiplex PCR; TCRdb keeps in-frame clones, though not all of them. That table gives V, J and clone size, and the DNA gave D and trimming. Here the sample spans about 170,000 clones, roughly 82% being singletons. The J gene is TRBJ1-3, the V gene TRBV27, with a tentative D call TRBD1 (5 bases). Sequencing was performed on peripheral blood. This clonotype was obtained from a woman in her thirties or forties with COVID-19, enrolled during active disease. The CDR3 is CASSRAGLSSGNTIYF. The CDR3 coding sequence is TGTGCCAGCAGTCGAGCAGGGCTTAGCTCTGGAAACACCATATATTTT.